The 10 T cell receptor beta chains below come from one sample, sequenced in a study of cytomegalovirus exposure and HLA in healthy donors. Sequenced by immunoSEQ multiplex PCR; TCRdb stores in-frame clones only, minus some. The sample consists of roughly 75,000 clones, 85% of them appearing once. Material for sequencing was PBMCs. All receptors come from a man aged 25-40 years in good health and CMV-seronegative.

The genes are TRBV6-5 and TRBJ1-4; 9 nucleotides line up with TRBD1. The CDR3 contains 14 residues. V shed 5 bases, J shed 6 bases, and the junction held 4 bases outside the gene matches. The germline gives CDR1 MNHEY, CDR2 SVGAGI. The CDR3 reads CASSPGTGYEKLFF. The CDR3, as DNA: TGTGCCAGCAGTCCCGGGACAGGGTATGAAAAACTGTTTTTT.

The chain uses TRBV6-5 and TRBJ1-5; possibly TRBD1 for D (5 bases). V was trimmed by 6 bases and J by 5 bases, leaving 14 bases between them. This CDR3 is 14 amino acids long. Germline V gives CDR1 MNHEY, CDR2 SVGAGI. The chain's CDR3 is CASSRGRAHQPQHF. For the CDR3, the DNA is TGTGCCAGCAGCCGGGGGAGGGCCCATCAGCCCCAGCATTTT.

This chain links TRBV4-2 with TRBJ2-5; 9 bases are shared with TRBD2. Germline V gene data show CDR1 as LGHNA and CDR2 as YNFKEQ. Unmatched junction bases numbered 4, after V lost 0 bases and J lost 2 bases. There are 16 residues in the CDR3. For the CDR3, the DNA is TGTGCCAGCAGCCAAGATATGGCGGGAGGGCAAGAGACCCAGTACTTC. Protein sequence: CASSQDMAGGQETQYF.

This clone was picked up one time. The chain uses TRBV18 and TRBJ2-3; the D gene is possibly TRBD2 (5 bases). The CDR3 contains 16 residues. From germline, CDR1 is KGHSH and CDR2 LQKENI. V shed 3 bases and J shed 0 bases, with 13 bases lying between them. CDR3 nucleotides: TGTGCCAGCTCACCCGACCGGGGATCTAGCACAGATACGCAGTATTTT. As protein: CASSPDRGSSTDTQYF.

The chain employs TRBV6-1 and TRBJ1-2; 7 positions match TRBD1. Germline values: CDR1 MNHNS, CDR2 SASEGT. The CDR3 contains 14 residues. V gave up 4 bases and J gave up 3 bases; unmatched junction bases: 5. The chain's CDR3 is CASSGDRVDYGYTF. CDR3 in DNA: TGTGCCAGCAGTGGCGACAGGGTTGACTATGGCTACACCTTC.

The CDR3 DNA is TGTGCCAGCACCATACAGGGGCAGCAGGAGCCCCAGCATTTT. Translation: CASTIQGQQEPQHF. The chain has TRBV6-6 and TRBJ1-5, with 7 nucleotides matching TRBD1. Per germline, CDR1 MNHNY and CDR2 SVGAGI (reference sequence). The CDR3 has 14 amino acids. V gave up 7 bases and J gave up 8 bases; unmatched junction bases: 11.

V and J are TRBV15 and TRBJ2-7, with a weak D call TRBD1 (5 bases). CDR3 length equals 14 residues. The germline V gene has CDR1 LNHNV and CDR2 YYDKDF (reference sequence). V lost 0 bases and J 1 base, leaving 7 bases between the germline ends. CDR3 nucleotide sequence: TGTGCCACCAGCAGAGATACAGGTTCCTACGAGCAGTACTTC. It translates to CATSRDTGSYEQYF.

This rearrangement joins TRBV6-1 to TRBJ1-3, with a weak D call TRBD1 (5 bases). V lost 1 base to trimming and J lost 0 bases, with 19 bases between them. The CDR3 is 19 residues long. Germline loops: CDR1 MNHNS, CDR2 SASEGT. CDR3 DNA sequence: TGTGCCAGCAGTGAAGATAACCGAGGCGGGGCCAGCTCTGGAAACACCATATATTTT. This encodes CASSEDNRGGASSGNTIYF.

The chain carries TRBV7-9 and TRBJ2-5; TRBD2 aligns across 14 bases. Germline trimming cut 5 bases from V and 4 bases from J; bases unmatched to any gene: 6. Germline CDR1 is SEHNR and CDR2 is FQNEAQ (reference sequence). CDR3 length: 16 amino acids. The CDR3 nucleotides are TGTGCCAGCAGCATCCGACTAGCGGGAGGGTTAGAGACCCAGTACTTC. Translation: CASSIRLAGGLETQYF.

V gene TRBV4-1 combines with J gene TRBJ1-5, with TRBD1 matching 11 bases. Germline V gives CDR1 MGHRA, CDR2 YSYEKL. J gave up 6 bases and V 4 bases, and 5 bases lay outside the gene matches. There are 15 residues in the CDR3. CDR3 sequence (DNA): TGCGCCAGCAGCCTGGACAGGGGGCTTGGTCAGCCCCAGCATTTT. This encodes CASSLDRGLGQPQHF.